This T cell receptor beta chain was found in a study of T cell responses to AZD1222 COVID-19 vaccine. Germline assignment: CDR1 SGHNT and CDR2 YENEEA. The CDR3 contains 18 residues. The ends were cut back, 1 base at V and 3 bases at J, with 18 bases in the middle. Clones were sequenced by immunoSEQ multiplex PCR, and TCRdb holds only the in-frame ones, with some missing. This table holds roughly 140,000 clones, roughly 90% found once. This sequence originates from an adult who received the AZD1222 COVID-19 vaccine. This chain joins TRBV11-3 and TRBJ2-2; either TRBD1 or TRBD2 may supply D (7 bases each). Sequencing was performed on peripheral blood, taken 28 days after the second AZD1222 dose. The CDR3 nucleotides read TGTGCCAGCAGCTTAGCGGGGAGGGGGCTAGTGGACACCGGGGAGCTGTTTTTT. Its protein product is CASSLAGRGLVDTGELFF. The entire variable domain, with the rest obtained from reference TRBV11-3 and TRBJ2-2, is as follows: EAGVVQSPRYKIIEKKQPVAFWCNPISGHNTLYWYLQNLGQGPELLIRYENEEAVDDSQLPKDRFSAERLKGVDSTLKIQPAELGDSAVYLCASSLAGRGLVDTGELFFGEGSRLTVL.